Listed here is a single T cell receptor beta chain. Its cognate antigen is unknown. This specimen belongs to a study of blood T cells in healthy people across ages. General study findings and limits: Because donor CMV status was unknown, expanded clonotype changes were possibly confounded.

Germline values: CDR1 SGDLS, CDR2 YYNGEE. This CDR3 comprises 17 residues. The V gene end was trimmed by 0 bases and the J gene end by 5 bases; junction bases not matched to a gene: 9. A second roughly 7 to 12 cycle PCR used barcoded and J-beta primers. TCRdb called the 5' RACE reads again in MiXCR, with one record for every CDR3 protein. The repertoire includes roughly 1,300,000 distinct CDR3 sequences, 59% of them detected once, and 6.5% to 8.5% sits in the top ten. What was sequenced was blood. The chain employs TRBV9 and TRBJ2-5; 11 nucleotides match TRBD2. The sequence was obtained from a man in his late teens or twenties in good health. The CDR3, as DNA: TGTGCCAGCAGCGTAGAGGATAGCGGGGGGGCCTCGGAGACCCAGTACTTC. Translating gives CASSVEDSGGASETQYF.